A single sample is the source of the 2 T cell receptor beta chains below, sequenced in a study of T cell changes during pregnancy in multiple sclerosis. Assay: immunoSEQ multiplex PCR; the TCRdb copy retains only in-frame clones and omits some. The repertoire includes roughly 71,000 clones, more than 85% of them detected once, and approximately 1.6% sits in the top ten. Sequenced material: peripheral blood, taken in the first trimester of pregnancy. These receptors came from a female donor in good health, enrolled as a control in a pregnancy study.

The CDR3: CASSASSSVSYEQYF. The CDR3 DNA sequence: TGTGCCAGCAGTGCGTCGTCTAGCGTTTCCTACGAGCAGTACTTC. The V gene is TRBV2, the J gene TRBJ2-7; TRBD2 is a possible D gene (6 bases). This CDR3 is 15 amino acids long. Germline CDR1 and CDR2: SNHLY and FYNNEI. Trimming took off 4 bases at V and 1 base at J, with 14 bases between the two ends. Based on the CDR3 plus reference TRBV2 and TRBJ2-7, the full variable domain is EPEVTQTPSHQVTQMGQEVILRCVPISNHLYFYWYRQILGQKVEFLVSFYNNEISEKSEIFDDQFSVERPDGSNFTLKIRSTKLEDSAMYFCASSASSSVSYEQYFGPGTRLTVT.

This rearrangement joins TRBV5-4 to TRBJ2-2, with D possibly TRBD2 on 5 matching bases. The CDR3 is 14 amino acids. Looked up from germline, CDR1 is SGHNT and CDR2 is YYREEE (reference sequence). Between the trimmed V and J ends, which lost 2 bases and 1 base, there was a span of 6 bases. The CDR3 spells CASSFRGNTGELFF. The CDR3 bases are TGTGCCAGCAGCTTTCGGGGGAACACCGGGGAGCTGTTTTTT.